These T cell receptor beta chains were read from a single sample in a study of cytomegalovirus exposure and HLA in healthy donors. TCRdb's table, derived via immunoSEQ multiplex PCR, lists solely in-frame clones and lacks some. The sample holds 130,000 or so clones, 75% seen once. Sample: PBMCs. These receptors were collected from a woman aged 40 to 55 in good health and CMV-seropositive. Each CDR3 is given with its conserved first and last residue. A D gene is named only where the DNA matches it firmly. Clone size is given for some rows only: seen once, a few or many times, or a class if the clone is expanded.

TRBJ2-2,TRBV5-1,NA,TRBD1,CASSLEGQGVAGELFF,TGCGCCAGCAGCTTGGAGGGACAGGGGGTCGCCGGGGAGCTGTTTTTT
TRBJ1-2,TRBV7-2,NA,NA,CASSSSGPGGYGYTF,TGTGCCAGCAGCTCAAGCGGACCGGGGGGCTATGGCTACACCTTC
TRBJ1-2,TRBV5-4,NA,NA,CASSLEVQGYGYTF,TGTGCCAGCAGCTTGGAGGTACAGGGCTATGGCTACACCTTC
TRBJ1-2,TRBV9,NA,NA,CASSVEAGQESGDYGYTF,TGTGCCAGCAGCGTAGAAGCAGGTCAAGAGTCCGGGGACTATGGCTACACCTTC
TRBJ1-5,TRBV28,NA,NA,CASSSHLNQPQHF,TGTGCCAGCAGTTCCCATTTGAATCAGCCCCAGCATTTT
TRBJ2-2,TRBV7-2,NA,TRBD2,CASSSRLAGNTGELFF,TGTGCCAGCAGCTCGCGACTAGCGGGAAACACCGGGGAGCTGTTTTTT
TRBJ2-6,TRBV5-1,once,TRBD2,CASSLAGTSGGSGANVLTF,TGCGCCAGCAGCTTGGCGGGGACTAGCGGGGGCTCTGGGGCCAACGTCCTGACTTTC
TRBJ1-6,TRBV6-1,NA,NA,CASSENHLSNSPLHF,TGTGCCAGCAGCGAAAACCATCTAAGTAATTCACCCCTCCACTTT
TRBJ2-7,TRBV5-1,NA,TRBD2,CASSKGLAGYEQYF,TGCGCCAGCAGCAAGGGACTAGCGGGGTACGAGCAGTACTTC
TRBJ2-1,TRBV7-9,once,NA,CASSLAGSSGNEQFF,TGTGCCAGCAGCTTAGCGGGGTCCTCGGGGAATGAGCAGTTCTTC
TRBJ2-1,TRBV10-1,NA,TRBD2,CASSLAGEIYNEQFF,TGCGCCAGCAGTCTAGCGGGGGAGATCTACAATGAGCAGTTCTTC
TRBJ1-1,TRBV25-1,NA,TRBD1,CASSNLGDREEGTEAFF,TGTGCCAGCAGTAACCTTGGGGACAGGGAAGAGGGCACTGAAGCTTTCTTT
TRBJ1-4,TRBV29-1,few,NA,CSVKDSNEKLFF,TGCAGCGTTAAAGACAGTAATGAAAAACTGTTTTTT
TRBJ2-5,TRBV30,few,TRBD2,CAWSPSGLQYF,TGTGCCTGGAGTCCCTCGGGACTACAGTACTTC
TRBJ1-3,TRBV6-1,few,NA,CASSDPVRGGNTIYF,TGTGCCAGCAGCGACCCCGTCCGGGGTGGAAACACCATATATTTT
TRBJ2-2,TRBV6-4,NA,NA,CASSPGLSTGELFF,TGTGCCAGCAGCCCGGGACTCAGCACCGGGGAGCTGTTTTTT
TRBJ2-6,TRBV14,NA,NA,CASSPEGRSGANVLTF,TGTGCCAGCAGCCCGGAGGGGCGGTCTGGGGCCAACGTCCTGACTTTC
TRBJ2-7,TRBV28,NA,NA,CASSTPDNYEQYF,TGTGCCAGCAGTACCCCTGACAACTACGAGCAGTACTTC
TRBJ1-5,TRBV28,NA,NA,CASSLPKPRVRQPQHF,TGTGCCAGCAGTTTGCCAAAACCCCGGGTACGGCAGCCCCAGCATTTT
TRBJ2-7,TRBV5-4,NA,TRBD1,CASSPGQENEQYF,TGTGCCAGCAGCCCGGGACAGGAAAACGAGCAGTACTTC
TRBJ2-5,TRBV30,NA,TRBD2,CAWSVGTSSGIQETQYF,TGTGCCTGGAGTGTGGGTACGTCTAGCGGGATCCAAGAGACCCAGTACTTC
TRBJ2-5,TRBV7-2,NA,NA,CASSSYYGSQETQYF,TGTGCCAGCAGCTCGTACTACGGGAGCCAAGAGACCCAGTACTTC
TRBJ2-1,TRBV19,few,TRBD2,CASSTNRPGLAGVNEQFF,TGTGCCAGTAGTACGAACCGCCCGGGACTAGCGGGAGTTAATGAGCAGTTCTTC
TRBJ2-5,TRBV12-5,NA,TRBD2,CASGPGDRAGLETQYF,TGTGCTAGTGGTCCCGGGGATCGAGCGGGGTTAGAGACCCAGTACTTC
TRBJ1-4,TRBV7-2,NA,TRBD1,CASSQRQGEKLFF,TGTGCCAGCAGCCAGCGACAGGGGGAAAAACTGTTTTTT
TRBJ2-1,TRBV30,NA,TRBD1,CAWSEQGGRNEQFF,TGTGCCTGGAGTGAACAGGGGGGTCGCAATGAGCAGTTCTTC
TRBJ2-7,TRBV19,NA,NA,CASSRVGSTYEQYF,TGTGCCAGTAGTAGAGTGGGCAGCACCTACGAGCAGTACTTC
TRBJ1-1,TRBV10-2,NA,TRBD1,CASSARFGQGGTEAFF,TGCGCCAGCAGTGCACGGTTTGGACAGGGGGGGACTGAAGCTTTCTTT
TRBJ2-2,TRBV28,NA,NA,CASSYGQLYTGELFF,TGTGCCAGCAGTTACGGACAGCTGTACACCGGGGAGCTGTTTTTT
TRBJ2-1,TRBV7-7,NA,NA,CASSLDEGVLKQFF,TGTGCCAGCAGCTTAGACGAGGGGGTGCTTAAGCAGTTCTTC
TRBJ1-5,TRBV13,NA,TRBD1,CASATGPRQPQHF,TGTGCCAGCGCGACAGGGCCCCGCCAGCCCCAGCATTTT
TRBJ2-4,TRBV19,few,NA,CASSMASGDIQYF,TGTGCCAGTAGTATGGCCTCAGGGGACATTCAGTACTTC
TRBJ1-1,TRBV7-2,NA,TRBD1,CASSTRLPGQVNTEAFF,TGTGCCAGCAGCACGCGCTTGCCGGGACAGGTGAACACTGAAGCTTTCTTT
TRBJ2-1,TRBV4-3,NA,TRBD2,CASSHGLAVYNEQFF,TGCGCCAGCAGCCACGGACTAGCGGTCTACAATGAGCAGTTCTTC
TRBJ2-2,TRBV6-1,NA,TRBD1,CASKGQGAHTGELFF,TGTGCCAGCAAGGGACAGGGGGCGCACACCGGGGAGCTGTTTTTT
TRBJ2-2,TRBV9,NA,NA,CASSVAQANTGELFF,TGTGCCAGCAGCGTAGCGCAGGCGAACACCGGGGAGCTGTTTTTT
TRBJ1-5,TRBV6-1,NA,NA,CASSEHREGSNQPQHF,TGTGCCAGCAGTGAGCATAGGGAGGGTAGCAATCAGCCCCAGCATTTT
TRBJ2-1,TRBV4-3,NA,NA,CASSQDLMANDEQFF,TGCGCCAGCAGCCAAGATCTCATGGCCAACGATGAGCAGTTCTTC
TRBJ1-1,TRBV7-4,few,NA,CASSFRGSYTEAFF,TGTGCCAGCAGCTTTAGGGGCAGCTACACTGAAGCTTTCTTT
TRBJ2-7,TRBV4-3,few,TRBD2,CASSPWTSGGPYEQYF,TGCGCCAGCAGCCCATGGACTAGCGGGGGCCCCTACGAGCAGTACTTC
TRBJ2-3,TRBV19,few,NA,CASSIASSTDTQYF,TGTGCCAGTAGTATAGCCAGTAGCACAGATACGCAGTATTTT
TRBJ2-2,TRBV7-6,NA,TRBD2,CASAPRGGISNTGELFF,TGTGCCAGCGCCCCTCGGGGGGGGATAAGTAACACCGGGGAGCTGTTTTTT
TRBJ2-1,TRBV7-8,NA,NA,CASNRGLSLDNEQFF,TGTGCCAGCAACAGAGGACTCTCCCTTGACAATGAGCAGTTCTTC
TRBJ2-2,TRBV13,NA,TRBD1,CASSFRAGGHTGELFF,TGTGCCAGCAGCTTTAGGGCAGGGGGTCACACCGGGGAGCTGTTTTTT
TRBJ2-1,TRBV9,NA,NA,CASSARGNEQFF,TGTGCCAGCAGCGCACGGGGTAATGAGCAGTTCTTC
TRBJ1-1,TRBV20-1,NA,NA,CSARQGTEAFF,TGCAGTGCTAGACAGGGGACTGAAGCTTTCTTT
TRBJ2-1,TRBV5-1,NA,TRBD2,CASSLAPSGGPNNEQFF,TGCGCCAGCAGCTTGGCTCCTAGCGGGGGGCCAAACAATGAGCAGTTCTTC
TRBJ2-5,TRBV6-5,NA,NA,CAREGPWETQYF,TGTGCCAGGGAGGGACCATGGGAGACCCAGTACTTC
TRBJ2-7,TRBV5-1,NA,NA,CASSLGDAYEQYF,TGCGCCAGCAGCTTAGGGGATGCTTACGAGCAGTACTTC
TRBJ2-7,TRBV1,NA,NA,CTSSQDTRTVYEQYF,TGCACCAGCAGCCAAGATACGCGGACAGTCTACGAGCAGTACTTC
TRBJ1-1,TRBV28,once,NA,CAGSAFRRGNTEAFF,TGTGCCGGCAGTGCCTTTAGACGGGGGAACACTGAAGCTTTCTTT